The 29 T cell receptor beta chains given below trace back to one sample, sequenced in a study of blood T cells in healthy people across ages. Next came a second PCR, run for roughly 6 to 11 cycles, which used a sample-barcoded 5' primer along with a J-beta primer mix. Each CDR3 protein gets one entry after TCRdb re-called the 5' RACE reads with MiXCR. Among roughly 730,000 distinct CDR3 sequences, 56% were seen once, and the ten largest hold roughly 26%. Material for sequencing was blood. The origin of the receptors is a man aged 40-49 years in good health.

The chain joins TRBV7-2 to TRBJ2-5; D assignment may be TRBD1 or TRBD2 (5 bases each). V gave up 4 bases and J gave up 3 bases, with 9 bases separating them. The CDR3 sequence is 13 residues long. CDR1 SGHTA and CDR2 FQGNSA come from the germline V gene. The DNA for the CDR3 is TGTGCCAGCAGCTGGGACGGAGAAGAGACCCAGTACTTC. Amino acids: CASSWDGEETQYF.

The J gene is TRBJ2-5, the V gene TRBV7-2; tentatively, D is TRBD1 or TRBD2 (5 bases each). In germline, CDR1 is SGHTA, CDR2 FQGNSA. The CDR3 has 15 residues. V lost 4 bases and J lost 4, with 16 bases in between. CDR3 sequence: CASSSSWGPVETQYF. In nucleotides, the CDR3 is TGTGCCAGCAGCTCATCCTGGGGACCCGTAGAGACCCAGTACTTC.

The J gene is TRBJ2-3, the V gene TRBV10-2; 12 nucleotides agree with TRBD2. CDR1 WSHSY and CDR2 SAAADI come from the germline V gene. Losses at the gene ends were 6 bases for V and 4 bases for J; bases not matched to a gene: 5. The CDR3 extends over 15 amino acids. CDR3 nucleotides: TGCGCCAGCAGAGTTTCTAGCGGGGGGGCAGATACGCAGTATTTT. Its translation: CASRVSSGGADTQYF.

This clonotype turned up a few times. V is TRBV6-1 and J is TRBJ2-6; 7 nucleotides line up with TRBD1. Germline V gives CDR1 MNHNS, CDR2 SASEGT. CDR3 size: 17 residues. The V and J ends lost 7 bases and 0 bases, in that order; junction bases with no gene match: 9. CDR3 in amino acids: CASTPTGTVSGANVLTF. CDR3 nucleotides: TGTGCCAGCACACCGACAGGGACAGTCTCTGGGGCCAACGTCCTGACTTTC.

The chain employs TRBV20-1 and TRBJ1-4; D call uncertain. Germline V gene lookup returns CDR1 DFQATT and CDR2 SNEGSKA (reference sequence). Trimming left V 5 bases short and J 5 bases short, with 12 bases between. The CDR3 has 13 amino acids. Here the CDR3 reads CSARPSRNEKLFF. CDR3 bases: TGCAGTGCTCGCCCCAGCCGGAATGAAAAACTGTTTTTT.

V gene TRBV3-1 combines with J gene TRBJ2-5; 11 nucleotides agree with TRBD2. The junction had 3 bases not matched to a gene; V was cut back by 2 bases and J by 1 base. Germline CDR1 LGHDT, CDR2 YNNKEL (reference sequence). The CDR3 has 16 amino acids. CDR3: CASSQSSGGRQETQYF. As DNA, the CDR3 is TGTGCCAGCAGCCAATCTAGCGGGGGGCGCCAAGAGACCCAGTACTTC.

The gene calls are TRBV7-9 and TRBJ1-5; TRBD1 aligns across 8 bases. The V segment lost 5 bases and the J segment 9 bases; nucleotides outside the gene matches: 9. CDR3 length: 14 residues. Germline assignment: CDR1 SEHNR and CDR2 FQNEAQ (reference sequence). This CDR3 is CASSLDRGQAPQHF. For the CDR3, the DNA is TGTGCCAGCAGCCTAGACAGGGGACAAGCGCCCCAGCATTTT.

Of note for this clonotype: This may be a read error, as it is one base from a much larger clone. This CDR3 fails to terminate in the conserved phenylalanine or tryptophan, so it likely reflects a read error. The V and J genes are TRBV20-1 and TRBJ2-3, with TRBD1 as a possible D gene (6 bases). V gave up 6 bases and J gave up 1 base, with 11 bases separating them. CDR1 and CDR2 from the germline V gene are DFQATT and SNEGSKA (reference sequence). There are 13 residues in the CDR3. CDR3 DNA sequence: TGCAGTGCCCAGGACAGTGGCACAGATACGCAGTATTTA. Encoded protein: CSAQDSGTDTQYL.

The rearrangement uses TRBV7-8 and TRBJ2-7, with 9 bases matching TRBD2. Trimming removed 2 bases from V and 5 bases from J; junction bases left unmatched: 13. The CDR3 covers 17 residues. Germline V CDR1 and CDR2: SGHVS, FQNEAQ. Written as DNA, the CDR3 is TGTGCCAGCAGCTTATGGGAGCGGGCTAGCGGGACGGACGAGCAGTACTTC. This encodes CASSLWERASGTDEQYF.

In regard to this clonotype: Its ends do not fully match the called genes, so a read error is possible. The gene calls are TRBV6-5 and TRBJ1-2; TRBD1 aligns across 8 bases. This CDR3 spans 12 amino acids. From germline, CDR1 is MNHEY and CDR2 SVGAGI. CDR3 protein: CVSRETGEGYTF. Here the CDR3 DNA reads TGTGTCAGCAGGGAGACAGGGGAGGGATACACCTTC.

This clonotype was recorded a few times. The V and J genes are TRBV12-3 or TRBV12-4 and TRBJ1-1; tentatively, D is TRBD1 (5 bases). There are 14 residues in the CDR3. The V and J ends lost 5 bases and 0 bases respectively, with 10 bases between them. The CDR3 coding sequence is TGTGCCAGCAGTCGAACGACAGTGAACACTGAAGCTTTCTTT. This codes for CASSRTTVNTEAFF.

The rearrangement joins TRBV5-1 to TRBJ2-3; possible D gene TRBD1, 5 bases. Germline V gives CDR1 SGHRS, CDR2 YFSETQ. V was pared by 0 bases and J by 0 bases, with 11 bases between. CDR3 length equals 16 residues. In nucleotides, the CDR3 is TGCGCCAGCAGCTTGGAAGGGGCAGCTAGCACAGATACGCAGTATTTT. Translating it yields CASSLEGAASTDTQYF.

The CDR3: CASSLEGRSNTEAFF. The CDR3 region has the DNA TGTGCCAGCAGCTTAGAAGGGAGGTCGAATACTGAAGCTTTCTTT. The chain uses TRBV11-3 and TRBJ1-1; D is unresolved. CDR1 and CDR2 from the germline V gene are SGHNT and YENEEA. Trimming left V 0 bases short and J 5 bases short, with 13 bases between. The CDR3 runs to 15 residues.

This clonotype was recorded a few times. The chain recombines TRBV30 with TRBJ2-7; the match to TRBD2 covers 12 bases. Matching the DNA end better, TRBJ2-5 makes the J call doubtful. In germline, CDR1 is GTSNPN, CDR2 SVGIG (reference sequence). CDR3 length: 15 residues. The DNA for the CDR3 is TGTGCCTGGAGTGCCGGACTAGCGGGGTCGGAGACCCAGTACTTC. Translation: CAWSAGLAGSETQYF.

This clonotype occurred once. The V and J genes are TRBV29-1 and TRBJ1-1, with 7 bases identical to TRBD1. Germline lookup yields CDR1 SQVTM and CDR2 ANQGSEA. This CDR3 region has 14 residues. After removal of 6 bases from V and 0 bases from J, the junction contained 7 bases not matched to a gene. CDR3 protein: CSVTRGRMNTEAFF. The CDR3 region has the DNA TGCAGCGTGACCAGGGGGAGGATGAACACTGAAGCTTTCTTT. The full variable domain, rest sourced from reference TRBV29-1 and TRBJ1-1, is SAVISQKPSRDICQRGTSLTIQCQVDSQVTMMFWYRQQPGQSLTLIATANQGSEATYESGFVIDKFPISRPNLTFSTLTVSNMSPEDSSIYLCSVTRGRMNTEAFFGQGTRLTVV.

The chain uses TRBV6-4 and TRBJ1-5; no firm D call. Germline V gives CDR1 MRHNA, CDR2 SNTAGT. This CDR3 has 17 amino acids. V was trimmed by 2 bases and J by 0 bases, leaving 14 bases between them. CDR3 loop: CASSDLGMSCSNQPQHF. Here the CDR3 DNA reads TGTGCCAGCAGTGACCTTGGGATGTCTTGTAGCAATCAGCCCCAGCATTTT.

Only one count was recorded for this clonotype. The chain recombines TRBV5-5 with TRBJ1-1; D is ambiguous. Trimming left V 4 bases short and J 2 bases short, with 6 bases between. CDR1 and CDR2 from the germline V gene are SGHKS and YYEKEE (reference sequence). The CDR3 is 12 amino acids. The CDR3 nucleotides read TGTGCCAGCAGCGACGCCAACACTGAAGCTTTCTTT. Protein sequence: CASSDANTEAFF.

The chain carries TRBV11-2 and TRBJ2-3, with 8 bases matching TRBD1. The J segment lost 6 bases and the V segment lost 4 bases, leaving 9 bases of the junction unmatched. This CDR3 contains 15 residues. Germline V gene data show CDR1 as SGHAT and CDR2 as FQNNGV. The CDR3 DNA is TGTGCCAGCAGCTCGACCCGGACAGGGTCCGATACGCAGTATTTT. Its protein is CASSSTRTGSDTQYF. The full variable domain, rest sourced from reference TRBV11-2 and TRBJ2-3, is EAGVAQSPRYKIIEKRQSVAFWCNPISGHATLYWYQQILGQGPKLLIQFQNNGVVDDSQLPKDRFSAERLKGVDSTLKIQPAKLEDSAVYLCASSSTRTGSDTQYFGPGTRLTVL.

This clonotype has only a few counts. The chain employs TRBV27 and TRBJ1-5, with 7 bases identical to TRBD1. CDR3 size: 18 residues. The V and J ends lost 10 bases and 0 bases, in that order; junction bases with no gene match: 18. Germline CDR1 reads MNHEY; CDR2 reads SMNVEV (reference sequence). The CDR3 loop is CAISKRQGHTYSNQPQHF. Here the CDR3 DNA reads TGTGCCATCTCCAAGAGACAGGGCCACACTTATAGCAATCAGCCCCAGCATTTT.

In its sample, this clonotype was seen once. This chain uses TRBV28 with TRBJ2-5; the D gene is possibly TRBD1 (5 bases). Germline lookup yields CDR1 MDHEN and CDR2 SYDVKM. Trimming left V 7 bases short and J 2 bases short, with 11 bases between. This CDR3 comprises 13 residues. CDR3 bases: TGTGCCAGCAACGGACAAAATCAAGAGACCCAGTACTTC. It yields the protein CASNGQNQETQYF.

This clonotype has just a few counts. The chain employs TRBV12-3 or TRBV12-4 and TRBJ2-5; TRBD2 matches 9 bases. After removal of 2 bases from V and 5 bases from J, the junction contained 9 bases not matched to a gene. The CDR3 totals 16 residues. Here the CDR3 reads CASSLRGSGSRETQYF. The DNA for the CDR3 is TGTGCCAGCAGTTTAAGGGGTAGCGGGAGTCGGGAGACCCAGTACTTC.

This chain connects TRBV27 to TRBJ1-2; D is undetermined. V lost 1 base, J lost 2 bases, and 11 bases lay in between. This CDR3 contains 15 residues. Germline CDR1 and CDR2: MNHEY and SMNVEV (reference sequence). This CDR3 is CASSLFGGVNYGYTF. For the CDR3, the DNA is TGTGCCAGCAGTTTATTCGGTGGGGTGAACTATGGCTACACCTTC.

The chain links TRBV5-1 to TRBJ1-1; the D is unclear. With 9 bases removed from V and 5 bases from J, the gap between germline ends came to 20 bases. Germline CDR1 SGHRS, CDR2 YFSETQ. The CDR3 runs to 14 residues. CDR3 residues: CATSKEGMGTEAFF. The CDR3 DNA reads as TGCGCCACCTCCAAAGAGGGAATGGGGACTGAAGCTTTCTTT.

The CDR3 DNA sequence: TGTGCCATCAGTGAGAAACAGGGGGCCTACGAGCAGTACTTC. Translation gives CAISEKQGAYEQYF. This chain connects TRBV10-3 to TRBJ2-7; TRBD1 matches 8 bases. V shed 2 bases, J shed 2 bases, and the junction held 2 bases outside the gene matches. The CDR3 has 14 residues. Germline lookup yields CDR1 ENHRY and CDR2 SYGVKD.

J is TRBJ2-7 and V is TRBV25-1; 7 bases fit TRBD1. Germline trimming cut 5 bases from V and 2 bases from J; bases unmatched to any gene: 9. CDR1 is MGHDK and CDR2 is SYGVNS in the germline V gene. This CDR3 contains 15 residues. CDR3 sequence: CASSLGRQGAYEQYF. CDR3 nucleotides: TGTGCCAGCAGTTTGGGACGACAGGGTGCCTACGAGCAGTACTTC.

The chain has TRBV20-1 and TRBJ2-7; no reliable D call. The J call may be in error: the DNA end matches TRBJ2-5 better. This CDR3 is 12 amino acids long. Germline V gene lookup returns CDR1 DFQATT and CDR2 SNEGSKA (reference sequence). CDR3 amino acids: CSARFFEETQYF. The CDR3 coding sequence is TGCAGTGCTAGGTTTTTTGAAGAGACCCAGTACTTC.

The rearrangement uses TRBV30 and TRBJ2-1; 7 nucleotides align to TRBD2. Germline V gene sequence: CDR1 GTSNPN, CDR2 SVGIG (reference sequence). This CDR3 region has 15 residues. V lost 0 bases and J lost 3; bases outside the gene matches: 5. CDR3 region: CAWSVRGGGYNEQFF. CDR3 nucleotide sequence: TGTGCCTGGAGTGTACGCGGCGGGGGCTACAATGAGCAGTTCTTC.

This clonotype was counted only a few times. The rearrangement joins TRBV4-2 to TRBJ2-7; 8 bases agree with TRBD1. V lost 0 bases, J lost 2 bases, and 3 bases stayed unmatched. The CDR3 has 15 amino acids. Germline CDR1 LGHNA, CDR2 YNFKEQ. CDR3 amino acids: CASSQESTGAYEQYF. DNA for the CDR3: TGTGCCAGCAGCCAAGAGTCGACAGGGGCCTACGAGCAGTACTTC.

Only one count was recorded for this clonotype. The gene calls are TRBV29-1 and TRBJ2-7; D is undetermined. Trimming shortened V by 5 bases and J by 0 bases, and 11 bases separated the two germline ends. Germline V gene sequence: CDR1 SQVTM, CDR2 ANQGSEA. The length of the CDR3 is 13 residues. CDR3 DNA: TGCAGCGTTCTAGTAGGTGCCTCCTACGAGCAGTACTTC. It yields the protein CSVLVGASYEQYF.